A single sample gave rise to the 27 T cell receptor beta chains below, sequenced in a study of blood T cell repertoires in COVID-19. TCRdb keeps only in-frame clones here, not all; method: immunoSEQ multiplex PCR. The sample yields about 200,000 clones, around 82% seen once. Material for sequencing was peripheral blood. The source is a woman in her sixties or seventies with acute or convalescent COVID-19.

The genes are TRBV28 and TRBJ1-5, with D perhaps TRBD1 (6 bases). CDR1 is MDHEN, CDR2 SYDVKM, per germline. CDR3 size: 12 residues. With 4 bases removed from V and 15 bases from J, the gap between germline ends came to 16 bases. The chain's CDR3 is CASSWRGGAVHF. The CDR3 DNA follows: TGTGCCAGCAGTTGGCGAGGGGGGGCTGTGCATTTT.

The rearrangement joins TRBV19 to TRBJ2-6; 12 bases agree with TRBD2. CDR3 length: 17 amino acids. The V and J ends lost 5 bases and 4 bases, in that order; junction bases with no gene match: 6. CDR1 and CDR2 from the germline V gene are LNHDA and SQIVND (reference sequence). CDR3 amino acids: CASSRLAGVSGANVLTF. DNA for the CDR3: TGTGCCAGTAGTCGACTAGCGGGAGTGAGCGGGGCCAACGTCCTGACTTTC.

CDR3 bases: TGTGCCAGCAGTGGGGCCGGCACAGATACGCAGTATTTT. It encodes CASSGAGTDTQYF. The rearrangement joins TRBV5-6 to TRBJ2-3, with D possibly TRBD1 on 5 matching bases. V was shortened by 5 bases and J by 1 base, with 8 bases between the two germline ends. This CDR3 contains 13 residues. Per germline, CDR1 SGHDT and CDR2 YYEEEE.

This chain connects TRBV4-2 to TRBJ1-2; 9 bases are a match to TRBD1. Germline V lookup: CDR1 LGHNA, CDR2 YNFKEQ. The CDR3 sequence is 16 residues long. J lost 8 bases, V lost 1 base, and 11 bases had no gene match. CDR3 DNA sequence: TGTGCCAGCAGCCAAGCGGGACAGGGAGGGAAGAAGGGCTACACCTTC. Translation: CASSQAGQGGKKGYTF.

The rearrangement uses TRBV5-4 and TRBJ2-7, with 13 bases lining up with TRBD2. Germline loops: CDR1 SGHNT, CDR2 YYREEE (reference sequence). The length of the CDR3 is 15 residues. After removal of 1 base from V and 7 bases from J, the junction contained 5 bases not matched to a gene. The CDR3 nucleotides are TGTGCCAGCAGCTTGCCCGGACTAGCGGGAGTGGAGCAGTACTTC. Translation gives CASSLPGLAGVEQYF.

CDR3 sequence reads: CASSTSGSTDTQYF. The CDR3, as DNA: TGTGCCAGTAGTACGTCGGGGAGCACAGATACGCAGTATTTT. The rearrangement links TRBV19 to TRBJ2-3; tentative D call: TRBD2 (5 bases). CDR3 size: 14 residues. Germline V CDR1 and CDR2: LNHDA, SQIVND (reference sequence). Trimming removed 4 bases at V and 0 bases at J, with 8 bases between.

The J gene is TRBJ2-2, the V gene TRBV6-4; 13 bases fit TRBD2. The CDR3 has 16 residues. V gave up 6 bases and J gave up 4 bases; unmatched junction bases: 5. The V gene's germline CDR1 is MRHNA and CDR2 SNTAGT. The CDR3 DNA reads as TGTGCCAGCAGCCGGACTAGCGGGAGTGGCACCGGGGAGCTGTTTTTT. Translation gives CASSRTSGSGTGELFF.

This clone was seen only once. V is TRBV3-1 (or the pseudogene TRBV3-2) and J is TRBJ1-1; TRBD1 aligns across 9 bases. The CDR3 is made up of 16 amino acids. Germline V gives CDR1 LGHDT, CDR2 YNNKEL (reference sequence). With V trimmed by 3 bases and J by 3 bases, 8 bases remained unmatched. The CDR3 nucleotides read TGTGCCAGCAGCCAGGACAGGGGCGCCGGGTACACTGAAGCTTTCTTT. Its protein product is CASSQDRGAGYTEAFF.

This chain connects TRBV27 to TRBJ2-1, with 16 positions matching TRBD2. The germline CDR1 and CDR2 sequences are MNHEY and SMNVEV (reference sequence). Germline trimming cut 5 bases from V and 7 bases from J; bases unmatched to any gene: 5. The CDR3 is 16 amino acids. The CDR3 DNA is TGTGCCAGCAGTAGACCGGGACTAGCGGGAGGGAATGAGCAGTTCTTC. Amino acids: CASSRPGLAGGNEQFF.

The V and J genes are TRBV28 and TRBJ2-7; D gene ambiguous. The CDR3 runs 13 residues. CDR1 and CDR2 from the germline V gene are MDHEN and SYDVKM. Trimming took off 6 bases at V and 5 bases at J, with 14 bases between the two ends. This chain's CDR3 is CASSGTYTHEQYF. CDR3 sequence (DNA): TGTGCCAGCAGCGGTACCTATACTCACGAGCAGTACTTC.

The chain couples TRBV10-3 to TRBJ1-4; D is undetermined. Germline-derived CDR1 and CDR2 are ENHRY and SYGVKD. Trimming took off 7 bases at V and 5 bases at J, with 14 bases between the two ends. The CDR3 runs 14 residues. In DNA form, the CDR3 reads TGTGCCATCAAAGGTACGGGAGAGAATGAAAAACTGTTTTTT. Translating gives CAIKGTGENEKLFF.

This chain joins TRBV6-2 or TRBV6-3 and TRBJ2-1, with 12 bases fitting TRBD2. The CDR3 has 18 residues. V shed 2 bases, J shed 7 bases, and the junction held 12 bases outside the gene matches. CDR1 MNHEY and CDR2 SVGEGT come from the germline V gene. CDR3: CASSYNRSSGRARNEQFF. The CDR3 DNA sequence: TGTGCCAGCAGTTACAATAGGTCTAGCGGGAGGGCCCGTAATGAGCAGTTCTTC.

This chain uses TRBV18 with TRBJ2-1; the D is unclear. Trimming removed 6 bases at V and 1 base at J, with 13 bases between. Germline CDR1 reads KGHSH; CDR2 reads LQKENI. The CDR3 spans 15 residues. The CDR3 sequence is CASSPRPTSYNEQFF. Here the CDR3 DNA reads TGTGCCAGCTCTCCGAGGCCTACATCCTACAATGAGCAGTTCTTC.

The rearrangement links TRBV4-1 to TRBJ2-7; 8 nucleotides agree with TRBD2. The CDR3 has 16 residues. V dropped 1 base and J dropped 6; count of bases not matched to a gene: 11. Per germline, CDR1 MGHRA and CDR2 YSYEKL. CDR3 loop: CASSQAPLAGSPEQYF. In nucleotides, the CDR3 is TGCGCCAGCAGCCAAGCCCCCCTAGCGGGTAGTCCCGAGCAGTACTTC.

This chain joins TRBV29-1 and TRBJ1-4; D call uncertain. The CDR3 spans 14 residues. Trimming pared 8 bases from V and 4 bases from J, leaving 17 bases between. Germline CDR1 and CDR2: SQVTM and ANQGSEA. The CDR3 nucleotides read TGCAGCCTCCGAATGGCGGGGAGTAATGAAAAACTGTTTTTT. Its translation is CSLRMAGSNEKLFF. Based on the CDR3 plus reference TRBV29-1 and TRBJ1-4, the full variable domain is SAVISQKPSRDICQRGTSLTIQCQVDSQVTMMFWYRQQPGQSLTLIATANQGSEATYESGFVIDKFPISRPNLTFSTLTVSNMSPEDSSIYLCSLRMAGSNEKLFFGSGTQLSVL.

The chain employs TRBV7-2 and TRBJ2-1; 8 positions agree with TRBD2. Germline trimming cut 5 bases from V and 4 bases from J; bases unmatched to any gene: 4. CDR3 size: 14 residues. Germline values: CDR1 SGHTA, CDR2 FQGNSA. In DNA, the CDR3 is TGTGCCAGCAGCGTCTTAGCGGGGTACAATGAGCAGTTCTTC. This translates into CASSVLAGYNEQFF. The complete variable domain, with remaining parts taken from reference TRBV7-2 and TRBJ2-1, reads GAGVSQSPSNKVTEKGKDVELRCDPISGHTALYWYRQSLGQGLEFLIYFQGNSAPDKSGLPSDRFSAERTGGSVSTLTIQRTQQEDSAVYLCASSVLAGYNEQFFGPGTRLTVL.

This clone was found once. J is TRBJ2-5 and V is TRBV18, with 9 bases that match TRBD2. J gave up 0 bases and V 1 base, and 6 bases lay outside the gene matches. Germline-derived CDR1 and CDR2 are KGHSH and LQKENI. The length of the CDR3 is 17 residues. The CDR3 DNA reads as TGTGCCAGCTCACCACGGGCGCCTAGCGGGAACCAAGAGACCCAGTACTTC. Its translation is CASSPRAPSGNQETQYF.

The CDR3 reads CASSQGQGRADTQYF. The CDR3 nucleotides read TGCGCCAGCAGCCAGGGACAGGGTCGCGCAGATACGCAGTATTTT. V usage is TRBV5-1 and J usage is TRBJ2-3; 9 nucleotides align to TRBD1. The CDR3 length is 15 residues. The ends lost 4 bases at V and 4 bases at J; junction bases unmatched: 7. The germline V gene encodes CDR1 SGHRS and CDR2 YFSETQ.

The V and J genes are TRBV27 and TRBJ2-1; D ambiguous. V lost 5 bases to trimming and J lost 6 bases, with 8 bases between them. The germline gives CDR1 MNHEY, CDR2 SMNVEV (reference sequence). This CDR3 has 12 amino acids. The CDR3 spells CASSRHGNEQFF. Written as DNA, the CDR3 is TGTGCCAGCAGTCGCCACGGCAATGAGCAGTTCTTC.

The DNA for the CDR3 is TGTGCCAGCAGGTCTCAGCGGGGGGTAAACAATGAGCAGTTCTTC. Its protein is CASRSQRGVNNEQFF. V gene TRBV6-5 combines with J gene TRBJ2-1, with TRBD2 identical over 9 bases. CDR3 length equals 15 residues. CDR1 and CDR2 from the germline V gene are MNHEY and SVGAGI. With V trimmed by 6 bases and J by 5 bases, 8 bases remained unmatched.

The CDR3 is CASSWTVQETQYF. The CDR3 coding sequence is TGTGCCAGCAGTTGGACAGTTCAAGAGACCCAGTACTTC. V usage is TRBV2 and J usage is TRBJ2-5; TRBD1 might be the D (6 bases). Looked up from germline, CDR1 is SNHLY and CDR2 is FYNNEI. Trimming pared 5 bases from V and 2 bases from J, leaving 9 bases between. This CDR3 region has 13 residues.

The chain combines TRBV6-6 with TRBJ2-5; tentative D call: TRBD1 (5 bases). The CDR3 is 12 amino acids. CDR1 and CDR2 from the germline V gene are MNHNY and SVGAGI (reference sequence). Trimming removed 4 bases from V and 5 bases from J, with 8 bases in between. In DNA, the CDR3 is TGTGCCAGCAGTTCTCAGGGTGAGACCCAGTACTTC. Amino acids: CASSSQGETQYF.

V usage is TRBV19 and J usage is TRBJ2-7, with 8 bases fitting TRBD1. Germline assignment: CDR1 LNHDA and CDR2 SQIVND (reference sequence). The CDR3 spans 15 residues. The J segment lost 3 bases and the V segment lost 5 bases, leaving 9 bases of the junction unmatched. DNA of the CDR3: TGTGCCAGTAGTTCACGTCCGGGACAGGACTACGAGCAGTACTTC. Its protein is CASSSRPGQDYEQYF.

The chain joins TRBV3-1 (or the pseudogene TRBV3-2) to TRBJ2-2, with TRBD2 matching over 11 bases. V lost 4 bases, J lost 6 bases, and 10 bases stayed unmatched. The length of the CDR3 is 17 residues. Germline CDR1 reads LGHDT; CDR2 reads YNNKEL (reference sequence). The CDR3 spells CASSLGLAGSASGELFF. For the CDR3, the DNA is TGTGCCAGCAGCCTCGGACTAGCGGGCTCCGCGTCCGGGGAGCTGTTTTTT.

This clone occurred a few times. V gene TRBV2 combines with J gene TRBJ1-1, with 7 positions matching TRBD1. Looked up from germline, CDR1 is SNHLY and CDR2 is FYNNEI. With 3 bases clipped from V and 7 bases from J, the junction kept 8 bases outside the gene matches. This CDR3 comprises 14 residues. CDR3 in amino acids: CASSENRDSYEAFF. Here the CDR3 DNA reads TGTGCCAGCAGTGAGAACCGGGACAGTTATGAAGCTTTCTTT.

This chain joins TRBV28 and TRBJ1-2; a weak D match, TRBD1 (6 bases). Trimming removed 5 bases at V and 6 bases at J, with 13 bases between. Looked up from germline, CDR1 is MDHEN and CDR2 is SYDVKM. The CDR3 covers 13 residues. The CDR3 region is CASSPFQGNGYTF. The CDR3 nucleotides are TGTGCCAGCAGTCCATTCCAGGGGAATGGCTACACCTTC.

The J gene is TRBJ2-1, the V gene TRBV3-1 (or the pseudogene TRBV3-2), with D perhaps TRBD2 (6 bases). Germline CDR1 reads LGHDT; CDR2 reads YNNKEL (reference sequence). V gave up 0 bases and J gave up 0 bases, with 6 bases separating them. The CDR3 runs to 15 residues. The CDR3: CASSQERDSYNEQFF. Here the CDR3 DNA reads TGTGCCAGCAGCCAAGAGCGGGACTCCTACAATGAGCAGTTCTTC.